Below are 6 T cell receptor beta chains sequenced from a single sample in a study of cytotoxic CD8 clonotypes in ibrutinib-treated CLL. Produced via immunoSEQ multiplex PCR; TCRdb's table is partial and in-frame only. There are about 300,000 clones in the sample; around 76% occur only once, and about 5.3% lies in the top ten. The material was PBMCs, obtained at disease progression, from a patient treated with ibrutinib. The receptors originated from a human donor with chronic lymphocytic leukemia.

The chain carries TRBV6-5 and TRBJ1-5; the D gene is possibly TRBD1 (5 bases). CDR1 is MNHEY, CDR2 SVGAGI, per germline. The CDR3 contains 16 residues. Trimming took off 0 bases at V and 5 bases at J, with 14 bases between the two ends. The CDR3 is CASSYSLEDTYQPQHF. CDR3 coding DNA: TGTGCCAGCAGTTACTCCCTAGAGGACACATATCAGCCCCAGCATTTT.

V gene TRBV2 combines with J gene TRBJ2-1; 10 nucleotides match TRBD2. V dropped 7 bases and J dropped 5; count of bases not matched to a gene: 14. The CDR3 is 17 residues long. CDR1 is SNHLY and CDR2 is FYNNEI in the germline V gene. CDR3 nucleotide sequence: TGTGCCAGCACTAACGGACTAGCGGTCATTGTTAACAATGAGCAGTTCTTC. It translates to CASTNGLAVIVNNEQFF. Based on the CDR3 plus reference TRBV2 and TRBJ2-1, the full variable domain is EPEVTQTPSHQVTQMGQEVILRCVPISNHLYFYWYRQILGQKVEFLVSFYNNEISEKSEIFDDQFSVERPDGSNFTLKIRSTKLEDSAMYFCASTNGLAVIVNNEQFFGPGTRLTVL.

The J gene is TRBJ1-1, the V gene TRBV27; no firm D call. Germline V gene data show CDR1 as MNHEY and CDR2 as SMNVEV (reference sequence). Trimming stripped 0 bases from V and 11 bases from J, with 19 bases between. This CDR3 has 15 residues. CDR3 bases: TGTGCCAGCAGTTTATCGCCCCCAATCGGATGGAGCGCTTTCTTT. Encoded protein: CASSLSPPIGWSAFF.

The J gene is TRBJ2-3, the V gene TRBV5-1; a possible D gene is TRBD2 (5 bases). The CDR3 is made up of 15 amino acids. Germline loops: CDR1 SGHRS, CDR2 YFSETQ. V was clipped by 0 bases and J by 2 bases, with 10 bases between them. Here the CDR3 reads CASSLVSGITDTQYF. The CDR3 bases are TGCGCCAGCAGCTTGGTTTCCGGGATCACAGATACGCAGTATTTT.

V gene TRBV11-3 combines with J gene TRBJ2-1; 12 bases fit TRBD2. The CDR3 contains 18 residues. From germline, CDR1 is SGHNT and CDR2 YENEEA. J lost 6 bases, V lost 4 bases, and 13 bases had no gene match. CDR3 amino acids: CASSSFGVTSGRGNEQFF. CDR3 DNA: TGTGCCAGCAGCTCGTTTGGGGTGACTAGCGGGAGAGGCAATGAGCAGTTCTTC.

J is TRBJ1-6 and V is TRBV11-2, with 7 bases matching TRBD1. The CDR3 loop spans 17 amino acids. Germline V CDR1 and CDR2: SGHAT, FQNNGV. V dropped 4 bases and J dropped 5; count of bases not matched to a gene: 11. Here the CDR3 reads CASSWLRDSANNSPLHF. DNA of the CDR3: TGTGCCAGCAGCTGGCTCCGGGACAGCGCGAATAATTCACCCCTCCACTTT.